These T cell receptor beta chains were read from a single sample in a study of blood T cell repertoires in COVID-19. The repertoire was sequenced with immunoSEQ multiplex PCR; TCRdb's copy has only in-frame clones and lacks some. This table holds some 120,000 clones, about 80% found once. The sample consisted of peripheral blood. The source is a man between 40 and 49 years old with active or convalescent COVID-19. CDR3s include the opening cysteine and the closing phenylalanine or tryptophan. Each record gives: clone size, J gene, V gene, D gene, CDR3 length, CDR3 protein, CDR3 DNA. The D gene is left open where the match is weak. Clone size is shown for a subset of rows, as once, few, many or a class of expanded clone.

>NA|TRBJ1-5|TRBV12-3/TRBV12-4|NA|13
CASSSQGFQPQHF
TGTGCCAGCAGTTCACAGGGTTTTCAGCCCCAGCATTTT
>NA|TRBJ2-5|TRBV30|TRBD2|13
CAWRTGGQETQYF
TGTGCCTGGAGGACGGGGGGGCAAGAGACCCAGTACTTC
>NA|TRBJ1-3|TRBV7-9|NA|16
CASSRAAGGYVNTIYF
TGTGCCAGCAGCCGAGCGGCGGGGGGCTATGTAAACACCATATATTTT
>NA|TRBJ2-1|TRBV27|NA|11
CASSLSGEQFF
TGTGCCAGCAGTTTGAGCGGCGAGCAGTTCTTC
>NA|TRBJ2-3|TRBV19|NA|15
CASSDVTGGADTQYF
TGTGCCAGTAGTGATGTGACTGGAGGAGCAGATACGCAGTATTTT
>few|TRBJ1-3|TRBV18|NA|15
CASSPRQDSGNTIYF
TGTGCCAGCTCGCCCCGACAGGACTCTGGAAACACCATATATTTT
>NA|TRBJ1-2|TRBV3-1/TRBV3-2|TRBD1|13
CASSPDRIYGYTF
TGTGCCAGCAGCCCGGACAGGATTTATGGCTACACCTTC
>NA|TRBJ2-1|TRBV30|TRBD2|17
CAWSNSGSGRSVDEQFF
TGTGCCTGGAGTAACTCGGGTAGCGGGAGAAGTGTCGATGAGCAGTTCTTC
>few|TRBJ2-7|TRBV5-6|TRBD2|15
CASRKGTSASYEQYF
TGTGCCAGCAGAAAGGGGACTAGCGCCTCCTACGAGCAGTACTTC
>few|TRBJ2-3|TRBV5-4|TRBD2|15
CASSLDSGSTDTQYF
TGTGCCAGCAGCTTGGATAGCGGGAGCACAGATACGCAGTATTTT
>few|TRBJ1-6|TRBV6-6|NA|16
CASSYDSSSYNSPLHF
TGTGCCAGCAGCTACGACAGTAGCTCCTATAATTCACCCCTCCACTTT
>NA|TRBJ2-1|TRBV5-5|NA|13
CASSSDGKGEQFF
TGTGCCAGCAGCTCGGACGGGAAGGGTGAGCAGTTCTTC
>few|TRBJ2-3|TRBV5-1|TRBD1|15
CASSLLQGAKDTQYF
TGCGCCAGCAGCTTGCTACAGGGGGCGAAAGATACGCAGTATTTT
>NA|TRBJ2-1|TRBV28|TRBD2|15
CASRSGAGVVNEQFF
TGTGCCAGCAGGTCGGGAGCGGGAGTGGTGAATGAGCAGTTCTTC
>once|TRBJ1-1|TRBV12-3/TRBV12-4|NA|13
CASRPQVDTGAFF
TGTGCCAGCAGACCACAGGTAGATACGGGAGCTTTCTTT
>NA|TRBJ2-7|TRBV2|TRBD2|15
CASGGTSGRRDEQYF
TGTGCCAGCGGTGGGACTAGCGGGAGAAGAGACGAGCAGTACTTC
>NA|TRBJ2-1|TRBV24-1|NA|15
CATSDQDGIYNEQFF
TGTGCCACCAGTGACCAGGACGGGATCTACAATGAGCAGTTCTTC
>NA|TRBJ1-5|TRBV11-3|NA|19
CASSLGPEKNSLRNQPQHF
TGTGCCAGCAGCTTAGGCCCCGAGAAAAACAGCCTGAGAAATCAGCCCCAGCATTTT
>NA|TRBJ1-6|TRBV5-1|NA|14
CASSWATVDSPLHF
TGCGCCAGCAGTTGGGCCACGGTTGACTCACCCCTCCACTTT
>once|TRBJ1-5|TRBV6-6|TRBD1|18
CASSPSGIRGYRDQPQHF
TGTGCCAGCAGTCCGTCGGGTATCAGGGGGTATAGAGATCAGCCCCAGCATTTT
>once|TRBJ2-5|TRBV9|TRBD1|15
CASSASGQGSETQYF
TGTGCCAGCAGCGCCTCGGGACAGGGTTCAGAGACCCAGTACTTC
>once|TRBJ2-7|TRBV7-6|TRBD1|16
CASSPGSLDRGYEQYF
TGTGCCAGCAGCCCCGGCTCCCTGGACAGGGGGTACGAGCAGTACTTC
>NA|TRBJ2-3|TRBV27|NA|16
CASSYLSGQSTDTQYF
TGTGCCAGCAGTTACCTTAGTGGACAGAGCACAGATACGCAGTATTTT
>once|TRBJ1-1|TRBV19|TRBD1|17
CASSTQGTPHEVSEAFF
TGTGCCAGTAGTACACAGGGGACCCCTCACGAAGTCTCTGAAGCTTTCTTT
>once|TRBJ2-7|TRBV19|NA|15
CASTSQQAGGYEQYF
TGTGCCAGTACCAGTCAACAGGCTGGGGGGTACGAGCAGTACTTC
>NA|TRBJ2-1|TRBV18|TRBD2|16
CASSQVLAGANNEQFF
TGTGCCAGCTCACAAGTTCTAGCGGGGGCGAACAATGAGCAGTTCTTC
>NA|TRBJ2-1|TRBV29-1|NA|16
CSVVLAAGSSYNEQFF
TGCAGCGTTGTATTAGCGGCTGGTTCCTCCTACAATGAGCAGTTCTTC
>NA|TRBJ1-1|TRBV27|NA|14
CASTPSGGHTEAFF
TGTGCCAGCACTCCCTCCGGGGGGCACACTGAAGCTTTCTTT
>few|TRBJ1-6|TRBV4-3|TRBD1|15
CASSQRGLGRSPLHF
TGCGCCAGCAGCCAGAGGGGGCTGGGTCGTTCACCCCTCCACTTT
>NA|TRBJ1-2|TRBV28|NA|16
CASRHKTGSNNYGYTF
TGTGCCAGCAGACACAAGACAGGCTCGAATAACTATGGCTACACCTTC
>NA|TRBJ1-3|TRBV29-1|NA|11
CSVASGNTIYF
TGCAGCGTGGCTTCTGGAAACACCATATATTTT
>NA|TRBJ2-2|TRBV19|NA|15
CASSPLGGNTGELFF
TGTGCCAGTAGTCCCCTAGGGGGTAACACCGGGGAGCTGTTTTTT
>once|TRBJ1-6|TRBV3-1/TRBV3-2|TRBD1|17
CASSQSLPGQGVSPLHF
TGTGCCAGCAGCCAATCCCTCCCGGGACAGGGTGTTTCACCCCTCCACTTT
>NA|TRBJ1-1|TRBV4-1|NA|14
CASRNRALNTEAFF
TGCGCCAGCAGAAACAGGGCCCTGAACACTGAAGCTTTCTTT
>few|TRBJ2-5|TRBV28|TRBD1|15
CASNGDSDIQETQYF
TGTGCCAGCAATGGGGACAGCGATATACAAGAGACCCAGTACTTC
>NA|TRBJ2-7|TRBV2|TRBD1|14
CASLPGQGASEQYF
TGTGCCAGCCTCCCGGGACAGGGGGCGAGCGAGCAGTACTTC
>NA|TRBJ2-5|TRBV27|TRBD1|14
CAEGQATIQETQYF
TGTGCCGAGGGACAGGCGACGATCCAAGAGACCCAGTACTTC